This T cell receptor beta chain was captured in a study of CXCR3-negative and CXCR3-positive naive CD8 T cells. The TRB cDNA libraries were prepared by 5' RACE with UMI labels. TCRdb derives one entry per CDR3 protein from the 5' RACE reads, leaving out DNA. This table lists a few thousand distinct CDR3 sequences. Study observations and caveats: Memory cells showed distinct TRBV-TRBJ patterns, while the two naive subsets matched. Both of the naive subsets showed about the same high diversity, but memory CD8+ cells had much less.

Germline V gene lookup returns CDR1 MGHRA and CDR2 YSYEKL. The CDR3 runs 14 residues. CD8+ T cell subsets were each sorted in triplicate, more than 250,000 cells apiece. Remarks on this clonotype: What it binds is unknown.

J is TRBJ1-4 and V is TRBV4-1. This receptor was identified in a human donor in good health. Some clones in this sample may be carry-over from other donors' samples. The sequenced sample was naive CXCR3- CD8+ T cells from blood. The subset: CD45RO-CCR7+CD27+CD95- naive CD8+ T cells lacking CXCR3 (TNR3-). CDR3 in amino acids: CASSRLGEGEKLFF.